There are a few counts of the clone carrying this T cell receptor (beta chain). Its specificity is unknown. V lost 7 bases to trimming and J lost 0 bases, with 8 bases between them. Germline CDR1 and CDR2: MNHNS and SASEGT. CDR3 length equals 13 residues. This specimen belongs to a study of early T cells in non-severe SARS-CoV-2 infection. Across the whole study: With bulk RNA from unsorted whole blood as input, sequencing yielded unpaired chains.

Researchers attached unique molecular identifiers to individual cDNA molecules. TCRdb called the 5' RACE reads again in MiXCR, with one record for every CDR3 protein. This table holds over 80,000 distinct CDR3 sequences, 11% to 15% found once. Notes on the study in general: Database matching using VDJdb favored anti-spike CD8 responses, with private and CD4 specificities left missing.

This chain joins TRBV6-1 and TRBJ2-3; no clear D. The receptor was derived from an adult who was a healthcare worker with PCR-confirmed SARS-CoV-2 infection or an uninfected control (not recorded which). Sequencing input: whole blood. The CDR3 is CASTVSSTDTQYF. As DNA, the CDR3 is TGTGCCAGCACCGTTTCTAGCACAGATACGCAGTATTTT.